These T cell receptor beta chains were read from a single sample in a study of cytomegalovirus exposure and HLA in healthy donors. Only in-frame clones appear in the TCRdb table, and some are missing; sequencing was by immunoSEQ multiplex PCR. Of 75,000 to 95,000 clones listed, more than 60% are singletons. Sequenced: PBMCs. The receptors come from a human donor in good health. The CDR3 runs from the conserved cysteine through the conserved F or W. D genes are given only for firm matches. Clone size is given for some rows only: seen once, a few or many times, or a class if the clone is expanded.

CDR3 | DNA | D | J | size | V
CSARGGEQFF | TGCAGCGCTCGTGGGGGCGAGCAGTTCTTC | . | TRBJ2-1 | . | TRBV29-1
CASSLSLGQYYGYTF | TGTGCCAGCAGCTTAAGTCTGGGACAATACTATGGCTACACCTTC | . | TRBJ1-2 | . | TRBV7-2
CASSIAGELFF | TGCGCCAGCAGCATAGCCGGGGAGCTGTTTTTT | . | TRBJ2-2 | once | TRBV5-1
CASSTSRGGPREQFF | . | . | TRBJ2-1 | . | TRBV10-1
CASSWTDNEQFF | TGTGCCAGCTCCTGGACTGACAATGAGCAGTTCTTC | . | TRBJ2-1 | . | TRBV9
CASSKAGGGTGELFF | TGTGCCAGCAGCAAGGCAGGGGGCGGCACCGGGGAGCTGTTTTTT | TRBD1 | TRBJ2-2 | few | TRBV5-4
CASSPDYSYNEQFF | TGCGCCAGCAGCCCGGACTACTCCTACAATGAGCAGTTCTTC | . | TRBJ2-1 | . | TRBV5-1
CSVEDLSGGNGVDTQYF | TGCAGCGTTGAAGATTTGTCAGGGGGAAATGGGGTAGATACGCAGTATTTT | TRBD1 | TRBJ2-3 | . | TRBV29-1
CASSVVGGGEQYF | TGTGCCAGCAGCGTAGTAGGGGGCGGCGAGCAGTACTTC | TRBD1 | TRBJ2-7 | few | TRBV9
CASSRTGVGTEAFF | TGTGCCAGCAGTCGGACAGGGGTCGGCACTGAAGCTTTCTTT | TRBD1 | TRBJ1-1 | . | TRBV5-8
CAWSGTGGLVGYTF | TGTGCCTGGAGTGGCACAGGGGGATTAGTTGGCTACACCTTC | TRBD1 | TRBJ1-2 | once | TRBV30
CASSSAGGGNEQFF | TGTGCCAGCAGCTCCGCGGGGGGCGGCAATGAGCAGTTCTTC | TRBD2 | TRBJ2-1 | . | TRBV7-8
CASSPDRGKNTIYF | TGTGCCAGCAGCCCGGACAGGGGGAAAAACACCATATATTTT | TRBD1 | TRBJ1-3 | once | TRBV7-2
CASSIVGTGLVQRYGYTF | TGTGCCAGTAGTATAGTCGGGACAGGGTTAGTACAACGGTATGGCTACACCTTC | TRBD1 | TRBJ1-2 | . | TRBV19
CASSEGQPTEAFF | TGTGCCAGCAGTGAAGGACAGCCAACTGAAGCTTTCTTT | . | TRBJ1-1 | . | TRBV6-5
CASSLEGGGEKLFF | TGTGCCAGCAGCTTAGAAGGGGGCGGTGAAAAACTGTTTTTT | TRBD1 | TRBJ1-4 | . | TRBV7-9
CASSQAPSGYEQYF | TGCGCCAGCAGCCAAGCGCCTAGCGGGTACGAGCAGTACTTC | TRBD2 | TRBJ2-7 | few | TRBV4-1
CSVESGWCQPQHF | TGCAGCGTTGAGTCAGGGTGGTGTCAGCCCCAGCATTTT | . | TRBJ1-5 | . | TRBV29-1
CASSLGVGAIYGYTF | TGTGCCAGCAGCTTAGGGGTTGGAGCTATCTATGGCTACACCTTC | . | TRBJ1-2 | once | TRBV7-2
CASSPGQGARNEQFF | TGCGCCAGCAGCCCGGGACAGGGGGCTAGAAATGAGCAGTTCTTC | TRBD1 | TRBJ2-1 | . | TRBV4-1
CASSVALAGYNEQFF | TGTGCCAGCAGCGTAGCTCTGGCGGGCTACAATGAGCAGTTCTTC | . | TRBJ2-1 | . | TRBV9
CASSLSRTGGNQPQHF | TGTGCCAGCAGTTTATCGAGGACAGGGGGCAATCAGCCCCAGCATTTT | TRBD1 | TRBJ1-5 | . | TRBV27
CASTLQGGSYEQYF | TGTGCCAGCACCCTACAGGGGGGTTCGTACGAGCAGTACTTC | TRBD1 | TRBJ2-7 | . | TRBV28
CASSSRRSNNEQFF | TGCGCCAGCAGCTCCCGCCGGAGCAACAATGAGCAGTTCTTC | . | TRBJ2-1 | . | TRBV5-1
CASRLQGYGYTF | TGTGCCAGCAGGTTACAGGGGTATGGCTACACCTTC | TRBD1 | TRBJ1-2 | few | TRBV6-5
CASSQPGGPEAFF | TGTGCCAGCAGCCAGCCGGGGGGCCCTGAAGCTTTCTTT | . | TRBJ1-1 | . | TRBV7-9